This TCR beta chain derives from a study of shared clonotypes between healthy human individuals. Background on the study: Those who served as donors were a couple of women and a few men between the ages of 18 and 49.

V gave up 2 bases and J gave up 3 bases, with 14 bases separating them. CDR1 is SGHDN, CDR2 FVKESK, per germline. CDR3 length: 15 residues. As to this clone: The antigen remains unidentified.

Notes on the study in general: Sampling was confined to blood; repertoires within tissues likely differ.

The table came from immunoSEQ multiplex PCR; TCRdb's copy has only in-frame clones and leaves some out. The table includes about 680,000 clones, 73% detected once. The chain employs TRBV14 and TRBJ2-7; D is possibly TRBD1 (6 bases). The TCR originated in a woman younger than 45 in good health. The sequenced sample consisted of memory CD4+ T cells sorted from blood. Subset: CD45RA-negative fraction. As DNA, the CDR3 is TGTGCCAGCAGCCAATTAGGGCAGGGGAGCTACGAGCAGTACTTC. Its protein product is CASSQLGQGSYEQYF.